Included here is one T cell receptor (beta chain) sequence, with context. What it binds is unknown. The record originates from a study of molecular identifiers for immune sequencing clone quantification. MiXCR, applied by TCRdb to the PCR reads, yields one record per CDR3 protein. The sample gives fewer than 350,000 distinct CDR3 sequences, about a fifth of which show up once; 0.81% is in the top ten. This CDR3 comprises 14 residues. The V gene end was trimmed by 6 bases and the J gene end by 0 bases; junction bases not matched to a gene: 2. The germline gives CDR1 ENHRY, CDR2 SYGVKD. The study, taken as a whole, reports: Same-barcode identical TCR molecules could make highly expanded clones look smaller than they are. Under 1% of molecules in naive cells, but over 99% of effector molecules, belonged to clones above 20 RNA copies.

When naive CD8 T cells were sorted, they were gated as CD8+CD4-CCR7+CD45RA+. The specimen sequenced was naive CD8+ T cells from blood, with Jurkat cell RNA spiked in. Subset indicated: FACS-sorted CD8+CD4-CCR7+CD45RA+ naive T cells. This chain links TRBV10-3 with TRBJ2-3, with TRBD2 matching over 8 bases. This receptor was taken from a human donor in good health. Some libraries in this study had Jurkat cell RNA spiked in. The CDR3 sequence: CAIRTSGSTDTQYF. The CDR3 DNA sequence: TGTGCCATCAGAACTAGCGGTAGCACAGATACGCAGTATTTT.